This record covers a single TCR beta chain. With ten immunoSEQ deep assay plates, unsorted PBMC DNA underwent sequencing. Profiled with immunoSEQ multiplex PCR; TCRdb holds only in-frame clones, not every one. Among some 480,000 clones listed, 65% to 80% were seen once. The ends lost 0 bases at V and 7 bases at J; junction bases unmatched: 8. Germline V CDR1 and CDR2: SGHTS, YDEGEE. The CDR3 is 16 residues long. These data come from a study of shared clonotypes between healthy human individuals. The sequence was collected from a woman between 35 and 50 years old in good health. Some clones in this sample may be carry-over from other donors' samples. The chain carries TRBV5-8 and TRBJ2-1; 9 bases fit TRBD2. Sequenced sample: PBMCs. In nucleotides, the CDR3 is TGTGCCAGCAGCTTGGTGCGGGAGGGCCGGTGGAATGAGCAGTTCTTC. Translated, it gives CASSLVREGRWNEQFF. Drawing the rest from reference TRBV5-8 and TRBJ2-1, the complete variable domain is EAGVTQSPTHLIKTRGQQATLRCSPISGHTSVYWYQQALGLGLQFLLWYDEGEERNRGNFPPRFSGRQFPNYSSELNVNALELEDSALYLCASSLVREGRWNEQFFGPGTRLTVL.